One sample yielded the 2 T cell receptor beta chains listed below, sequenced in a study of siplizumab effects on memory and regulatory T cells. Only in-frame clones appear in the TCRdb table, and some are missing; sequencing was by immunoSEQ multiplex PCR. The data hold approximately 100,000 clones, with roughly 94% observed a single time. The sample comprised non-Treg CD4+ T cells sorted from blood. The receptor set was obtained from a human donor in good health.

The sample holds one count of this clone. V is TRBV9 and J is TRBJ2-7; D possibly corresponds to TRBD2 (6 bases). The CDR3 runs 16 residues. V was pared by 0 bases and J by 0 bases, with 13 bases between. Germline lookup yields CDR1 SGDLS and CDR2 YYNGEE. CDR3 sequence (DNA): TGTGCCAGCAGCGTAGATGGTAGGAGGGCCTCCTACGAGCAGTACTTC. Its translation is CASSVDGRRASYEQYF.

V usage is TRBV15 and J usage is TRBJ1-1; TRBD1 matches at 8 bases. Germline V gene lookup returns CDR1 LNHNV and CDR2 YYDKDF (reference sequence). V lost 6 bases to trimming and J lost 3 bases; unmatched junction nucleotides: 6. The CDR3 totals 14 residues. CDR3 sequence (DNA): TGTGCCACCAGTGTGACAGGGGACTACACTGAAGCTTTCTTT. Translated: CATSVTGDYTEAFF.